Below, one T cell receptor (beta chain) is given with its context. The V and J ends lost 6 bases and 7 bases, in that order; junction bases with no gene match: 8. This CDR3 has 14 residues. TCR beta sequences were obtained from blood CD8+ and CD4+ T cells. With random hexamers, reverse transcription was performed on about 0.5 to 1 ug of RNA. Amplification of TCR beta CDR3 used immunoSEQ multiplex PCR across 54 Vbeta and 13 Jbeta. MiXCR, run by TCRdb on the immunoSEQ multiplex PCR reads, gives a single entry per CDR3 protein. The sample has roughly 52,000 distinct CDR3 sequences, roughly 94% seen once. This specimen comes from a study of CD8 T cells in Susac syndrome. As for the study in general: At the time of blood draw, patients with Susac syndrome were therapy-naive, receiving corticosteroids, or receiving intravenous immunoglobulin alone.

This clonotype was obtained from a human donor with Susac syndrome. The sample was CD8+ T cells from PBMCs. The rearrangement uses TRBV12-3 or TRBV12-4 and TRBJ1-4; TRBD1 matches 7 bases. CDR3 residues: CASSPDRDGEKLFF. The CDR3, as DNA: TGTGCCAGCAGCCCCGACAGGGACGGTGAAAAACTGTTTTTT.